This passage covers 12 T cell receptor beta chains from one sample sequenced in a study of patients and donors after allogeneic stem cell transplantation. TCRdb re-derived calls from the RT-PCR reads in MiXCR, one entry per CDR3 protein. The table has 200,000 to 250,000 distinct CDR3 sequences, around 41% seen once. Sequencing input: blood, either unsorted or a sorted T cell fraction (not recorded which). The source is a human donor who was either an allogeneic HSCT recipient or a stem cell or donor lymphocyte infusion donor (not recorded which). It is not recorded whose cells these are; they may come from a transplant donor.

The chain recombines TRBV4-2 with TRBJ2-1; the match to TRBD2 covers 8 bases. The V and J ends lost 1 base and 3 bases, in that order; junction bases with no gene match: 5. Germline CDR1 is LGHNA and CDR2 is YNFKEQ. The CDR3 has 16 residues. The CDR3 loop reads CASSQGGGPFYNEQFF. DNA of the CDR3: TGTGCCAGCAGCCAAGGCGGGGGGCCTTTCTACAATGAGCAGTTCTTC.

This clonotype turned up a few times. The rearrangement uses TRBV20-1 and TRBJ2-7; D is perhaps TRBD1 or TRBD2 (5 bases each). Germline V gene data show CDR1 as DFQATT and CDR2 as SNEGSKA (reference sequence). This CDR3 has 13 amino acids. Trimming took off 0 bases at V and 4 bases at J, with 10 bases between the two ends. The CDR3 spells CSARDLGVYEQYF. CDR3 coding DNA: TGCAGTGCTAGAGATTTGGGGGTTTACGAGCAGTACTTC.

This chain uses TRBV20-1 with TRBJ1-1; 7 bases map to TRBD1. Germline-derived CDR1 and CDR2 are DFQATT and SNEGSKA (reference sequence). This CDR3 has 13 residues. Trimming cost V 6 bases and J 3 bases; bases outside gene matches: 7. This CDR3 reads CSALTGTYTEAFF. The CDR3 DNA reads as TGCAGTGCACTGACAGGGACGTACACTGAAGCTTTCTTT.

This clonotype has more than one count but fewer than ten. The chain links TRBV20-1 to TRBJ1-6; D is possibly TRBD1 (5 bases). Deletions cut 6 bases from V and 10 bases from J, with 19 bases between. This CDR3 has 14 amino acids. The V gene's germline CDR1 is DFQATT and CDR2 SNEGSKA (reference sequence). The CDR3 DNA reads TGCAGTGCACCGGGACGTAGGGGCGGATCACCCCTCCACTTT. Amino acid sequence: CSAPGRRGGSPLHF.

There are a few counts of this clonotype. The chain uses TRBV18 and TRBJ1-6; D remains unclear. V lost 3 bases, J lost 9 bases, and 9 bases lay in between. CDR1 and CDR2 (germline): KGHSH, LQKENI. The CDR3 is 13 amino acids. CDR3 DNA sequence: TGTGCCAGCTCACCCGAGAACCCTTCACCCCTCCACTTT. Translating gives CASSPENPSPLHF.

The chain links TRBV5-1 to TRBJ1-5; D is possibly TRBD1 (5 bases). Trimming cost V 5 bases and J 3 bases, with 15 bases left between them. CDR1 is SGHRS and CDR2 is YFSETQ in the germline V gene. This CDR3 is built from 15 residues. The CDR3 spells CASRLGTGPNQPQHF. CDR3 DNA sequence: TGCGCCAGCAGATTAGGGACGGGACCCAATCAGCCCCAGCATTTT.

This rearrangement joins TRBV12-3 or TRBV12-4 to TRBJ1-2; possible D gene TRBD1, 6 bases. V lost 5 bases and J 4 bases, leaving 8 bases between the germline ends. The CDR3 sequence is 12 residues long. The CDR3 DNA follows: TGTGCCAGCAGTGCCAGGGGCTATGGCTACACCTTC. This translates into CASSARGYGYTF.

The V call is TRBV4-1, the J call TRBJ2-3; 13 bases are a match to TRBD2. V trimming: 2 bases; J trimming: 6 bases; junction bases outside the gene matches: 5. Germline assignment: CDR1 MGHRA and CDR2 YSYEKL. The CDR3 contains 16 residues. The DNA for the CDR3 is TGCGCCAGCAGCCAAAGACTAGCGGGGGGCGGGGATACGCAGTATTTT. Amino acid sequence: CASSQRLAGGGDTQYF.

This clonotype was seen a few times. The chain employs TRBV4-2 and TRBJ1-5, with D possibly matching TRBD1 (5 bases). The germline gives CDR1 LGHNA, CDR2 YNFKEQ. The V end was cut by 1 base, the J end by 1 base, with 8 bases between. This CDR3 contains 15 residues. The CDR3 nucleotides are TGTGCCAGCAGCCAAGGGGGGGGAAGCAATCAGCCCCAGCATTTT. Its protein is CASSQGGGSNQPQHF.

This chain uses TRBV12-3 or TRBV12-4 with TRBJ1-1; maybe TRBD1 (6 bases). Trimming shortened V by 6 bases and J by 1 base, and 12 bases separated the two germline ends. The CDR3 is 14 residues long. The CDR3 spells CASSYGQKNTEAFF. For the CDR3, the DNA is TGTGCCAGCAGCTACGGACAGAAGAACACTGAAGCTTTCTTT.

The V gene is TRBV15, the J gene TRBJ2-1, with TRBD1 identical over 7 bases. After removal of 2 bases from V and 8 bases from J, the junction contained 6 bases not matched to a gene. Germline assignment: CDR1 LNHNV and CDR2 YYDKDF (reference sequence). The CDR3 is 14 amino acids. CDR3 residues: CATSRLTGSDEQFF. CDR3 bases: TGTGCCACCAGCAGATTGACAGGGTCGGATGAGCAGTTCTTC.

CDR3 nucleotides: TGTGCCAGCAGCCGTGACAGGGACGAGCAGTACTTC. As protein: CASSRDRDEQYF. V and J are TRBV12-3 or TRBV12-4 and TRBJ2-7, with 7 bases that match TRBD1. The CDR3 length is 12 residues. With V trimmed by 6 bases and J by 5 bases, 4 bases remained unmatched.